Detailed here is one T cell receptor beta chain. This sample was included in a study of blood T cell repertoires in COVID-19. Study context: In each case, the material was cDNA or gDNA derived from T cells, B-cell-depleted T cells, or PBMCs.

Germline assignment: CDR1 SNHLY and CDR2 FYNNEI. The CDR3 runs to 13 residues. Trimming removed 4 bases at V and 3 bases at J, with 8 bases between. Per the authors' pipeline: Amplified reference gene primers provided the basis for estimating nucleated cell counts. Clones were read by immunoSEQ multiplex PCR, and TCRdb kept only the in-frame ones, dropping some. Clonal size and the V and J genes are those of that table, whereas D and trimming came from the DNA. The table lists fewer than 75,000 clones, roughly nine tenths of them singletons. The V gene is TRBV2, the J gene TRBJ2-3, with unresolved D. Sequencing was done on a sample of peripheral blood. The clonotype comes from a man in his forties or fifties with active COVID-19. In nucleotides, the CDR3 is TGTGCCAGCAGTGTGGTCGGGACAGATACGCAGTATTTT. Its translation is CASSVVGTDTQYF.